This TCR beta chain was documented in a study of T-cell reconstitution after alpha-beta-depleted transplantation in children. This clonotype was counted only a few times. Its antigen is currently unknown. Library preparation (for TCRbeta) was performed with unique molecular identifiers. One entry per CDR3 protein, called by TCRdb with MiXCR from the PCR reads. The table includes around 580,000 distinct CDR3 sequences, roughly 30% detected once. Overall study findings and caveats: In some patients, recipient T cells and intrathymic progenitors surviving conditioning explained high day-60 diversity. T-cell counts and diversity at one year following transplant were attributed mainly to newly produced T cells. Reportedly, alpha-beta T cells present about two months post-transplant originated from several hundred expanded clones of graft origin.

Germline V lookup: CDR1 MNHNS, CDR2 SASEGT. With 4 bases removed from V and 7 bases from J, the gap between germline ends came to 11 bases. This CDR3 spans 13 amino acids. The sample consisted of PBMCs, taken before TCRalphabeta/CD19-depleted stem cell transplant. This TCR was sampled from a boy younger than two with Wiskott-Aldrich syndrome, due to receive a stem cell transplant. The V call is TRBV6-1, the J call TRBJ2-1, with a tentative D call TRBD1 (5 bases). Written as DNA, the CDR3 is TGTGCCAGCAGTGTGAGACAGATGAATGAGCAGTTCTTC. As protein: CASSVRQMNEQFF.